A selection of T cell receptor beta chains follows, all from one sample in a study of blood T cell repertoires in COVID-19. Profiled with immunoSEQ multiplex PCR; TCRdb holds only in-frame clones, not every one. The data show about 220,000 clones, 90% seen once. Sequencing was done on a sample of PBMCs or T cells enriched from blood (not recorded which). The receptors derive from a man aged 25 to 45 who had been exposed to COVID-19. Each CDR3 is given with its conserved first and last residue. Each record gives: J gene, V gene, clone size, D gene, CDR3 protein, CDR3 DNA. D genes are given only for firm matches. The size entry is marked missing in some rows and otherwise reads once, few, many or a size class.

j_call: TRBJ2-7; v_call: TRBV29-1; clone_size: -; d_call: -; cdr3_aa: CSVARGLSYEQYF; cdr3_nt: TGCAGCGTTGCGCGGGGTCTCTCCTACGAGCAGTACTTC
j_call: TRBJ1-2; v_call: TRBV12-3/TRBV12-4; clone_size: -; d_call: -; cdr3_aa: CASSRRTAYGYTF; cdr3_nt: TGTGCCAGCAGCCGAAGGACAGCATATGGCTACACCTTC
j_call: TRBJ2-7; v_call: TRBV5-6; clone_size: -; d_call: -; cdr3_aa: CASWGQGSSYEQYF; cdr3_nt: TGTGCCAGCTGGGGCCAGGGTTCCTCCTACGAGCAGTACTTC
j_call: TRBJ1-2; v_call: TRBV5-3; clone_size: once; d_call: TRBD1; cdr3_aa: CARSPSGTATSNGYTF; cdr3_nt: TGTGCCAGAAGCCCGTCCGGGACAGCCACCTCCAATGGCTACACCTTC
j_call: TRBJ2-2; v_call: TRBV11-2; clone_size: -; d_call: -; cdr3_aa: CASSLASRRSTGELFF; cdr3_nt: TGTGCCAGCAGCTTAGCCAGTAGGAGGAGCACCGGGGAGCTGTTTTTT
j_call: TRBJ2-5; v_call: TRBV5-5; clone_size: -; d_call: TRBD2; cdr3_aa: CASREPGLAGKTQYF; cdr3_nt: TGTGCCAGCAGGGAGCCGGGACTAGCGGGAAAGACCCAGTACTTC
j_call: TRBJ1-2; v_call: TRBV18; clone_size: -; d_call: -; cdr3_aa: CASSPDSAQLWGYTF; cdr3_nt: TGTGCCAGCTCACCGGACAGCGCCCAACTATGGGGCTACACCTTC
j_call: TRBJ1-2; v_call: TRBV19; clone_size: once; d_call: -; cdr3_aa: CASSIEDNNYGYTF; cdr3_nt: TGTGCCAGTAGTATAGAGGACAATAACTATGGCTACACCTTC
j_call: TRBJ1-2; v_call: TRBV7-8; clone_size: -; d_call: TRBD1; cdr3_aa: CASSLWSGQGNYGYTF; cdr3_nt: TGTGCCAGCAGCTTATGGTCGGGACAGGGGAACTATGGCTACACCTTC
j_call: TRBJ1-2; v_call: TRBV29-1; clone_size: -; d_call: -; cdr3_aa: CSAEEPGYSYTF; cdr3_nt: TGCAGCGCGGAGGAGCCCGGTTACAGCTACACCTTC
j_call: TRBJ1-6; v_call: TRBV10-3; clone_size: -; d_call: -; cdr3_aa: CAISEEYSGFDNSPLYF; cdr3_nt: TGTGCCATCAGTGAGGAATATTCCGGGTTCGATAATTCACCCCTCTACTTT
j_call: TRBJ1-5; v_call: TRBV30; clone_size: once; d_call: -; cdr3_aa: CAWSVRSGAMGNQPQHF; cdr3_nt: TGTGCCTGGAGTGTTAGGAGCGGGGCGATGGGCAATCAGCCCCAGCATTTT
j_call: TRBJ1-2; v_call: TRBV6-5; clone_size: -; d_call: -; cdr3_aa: CASSYRGGGYTF; cdr3_nt: TGTGCCAGCAGTTATAGGGGGGGCGGCTACACCTTC